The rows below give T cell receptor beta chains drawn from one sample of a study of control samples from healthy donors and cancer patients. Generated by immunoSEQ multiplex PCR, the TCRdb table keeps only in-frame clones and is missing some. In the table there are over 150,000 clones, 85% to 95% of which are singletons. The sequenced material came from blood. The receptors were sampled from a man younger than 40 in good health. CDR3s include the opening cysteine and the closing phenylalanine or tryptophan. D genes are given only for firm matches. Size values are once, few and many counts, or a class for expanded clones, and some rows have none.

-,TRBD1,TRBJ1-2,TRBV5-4,TGTGCCAGCAGCTGGCGGACAGGGGAGAGAGTCCTTCTATATGGCTACACCTTC,CASSWRTGERVLLYGYTF
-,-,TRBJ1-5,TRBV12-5,TGTGCTAGTGGCCTCGGGGGGGGCGGGCCCCAGCATTTT,CASGLGGGGPQHF
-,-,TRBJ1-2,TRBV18,TGTGCCAGCTCACCACCATCCGCTTGGGACTATGGCTACACCTTC,CASSPPSAWDYGYTF
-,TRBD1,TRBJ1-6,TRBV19,TGTGCCAGTGCGGGACAGGGTCCCTCCCCCCTCCACTTT,CASAGQGPSPLHF
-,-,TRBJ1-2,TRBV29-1,TGCAGCGGGGCGGGTGGGGGAGGCTACACCTTC,CSGAGGGGYTF
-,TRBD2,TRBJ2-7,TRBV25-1,TGTGCCAGCAGTGAATGGGGTAGCGGGGGCCTTGAGCAGTACTTC,CASSEWGSGGLEQYF
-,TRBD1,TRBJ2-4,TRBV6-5,TGTGCCAGCAGTTACTCCCAGGGGGTGAAAAACATTCAGTACTTC,CASSYSQGVKNIQYF
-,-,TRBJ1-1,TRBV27,TGTGCCAGCAGTCTCTCTCGGGGGGTAGGGAGGAAAACTGAAGCTTTCTTT,CASSLSRGVGRKTEAFF
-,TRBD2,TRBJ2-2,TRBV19,TGTGCCAGTAGCGTAGCGGGAACAGACACCGGGGAGCTGTTTTTT,CASSVAGTDTGELFF
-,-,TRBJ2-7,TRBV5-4,TGTGCCAGCAGCTTGAAAGGGTTCGAGCAGTACTTC,CASSLKGFEQYF
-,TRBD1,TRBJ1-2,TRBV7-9,TGTGCCAGCAGCGCATGGGAACCGGGACAGGGGGCGCGAAATGGCTACACCTTC,CASSAWEPGQGARNGYTF
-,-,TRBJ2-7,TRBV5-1,TGCGCCAGCAGCTTACCATCTCTGGCCTACGAGCAGTACTTC,CASSLPSLAYEQYF
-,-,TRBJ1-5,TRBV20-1,TGCAGTGCTAGAGTCGGGGAGCCCCAGCATTTT,CSARVGEPQHF
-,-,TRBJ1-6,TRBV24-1,TGTGCCACCAGTGATCCTGCATTATCGGGGGCCAATTCACCCCTCCACTTT,CATSDPALSGANSPLHF
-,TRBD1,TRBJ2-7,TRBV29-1,TGCAGCGTTGTCAGGACAGGGGGAGACGAGCAGTACTTC,CSVVRTGGDEQYF
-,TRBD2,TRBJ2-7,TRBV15,TGTGCCACCAGCAGAGGGACGACTAGCGGTACGGGGCAGTACTTC,CATSRGTTSGTGQYF
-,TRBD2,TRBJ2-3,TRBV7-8,TGTGCCAGCAGCTTAGGGGGAGCGGGGGGGCTGACAGATACGCAGTATTTT,CASSLGGAGGLTDTQYF
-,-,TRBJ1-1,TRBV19,TGTGCCAGTAGTATGTTCTGGGGGCATTCAGACACTGAAGCTTTCTTT,CASSMFWGHSDTEAFF
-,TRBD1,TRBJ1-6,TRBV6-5,TGTGCCAGCAGCACCGGGACAGGGTCCTCACCCCTCCACTTT,CASSTGTGSSPLHF
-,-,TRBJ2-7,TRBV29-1,TGCAGCGTTGAAGATTACTCCTCCACACACAAACCCGGTCTGCAGTACTTC,CSVEDYSSTHKPGLQYF
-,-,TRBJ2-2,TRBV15,TGTGCCACGGGCAGGGGGGACACCGGGGAGCTGTTTTTT,CATGRGDTGELFF
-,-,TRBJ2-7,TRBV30,TGTGCCTGGGGGCGGGCATCCTACGAGCAGTACTTC,CAWGRASYEQYF
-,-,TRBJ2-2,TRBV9,TGTGCCAGCAGCAATCATCGCCAGGGGAACACCGGGGAGCTGTTTTTT,CASSNHRQGNTGELFF
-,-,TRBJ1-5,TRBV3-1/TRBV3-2,TGTGCCAGCAGCAGTGACACGGGCCGCAATCAGCCCCAGCATTTT,CASSSDTGRNQPQHF
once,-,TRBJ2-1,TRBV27,TGTGCCAGCAGTTTATCCACAGTCGATTACGTTTACAATGAGCAGTTCTTC,CASSLSTVDYVYNEQFF
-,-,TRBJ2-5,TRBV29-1,TGCAGCGTTGAAGAAACCAGGGAACAGAGAGACTTC,CSVEETREQRDF
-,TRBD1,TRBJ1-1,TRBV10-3,TGTGTCACGACTGGGGACAGGGGGCCCACTGAAGCTTTCTTT,CVTTGDRGPTEAFF
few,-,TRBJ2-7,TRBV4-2,TGTGCCAGCAGCCAAGTATTGGGGGACAACTCCTACGAGCAGTACTTC,CASSQVLGDNSYEQYF
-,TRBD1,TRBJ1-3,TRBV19,TGTGCCAGTAGTGACAGGGGGTCTGGAAACACCATATATTTT,CASSDRGSGNTIYF
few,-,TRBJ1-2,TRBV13,TGTGCCAGCAGCTTAAGAGCCGGGAATAACTATGGCTACACCTTC,CASSLRAGNNYGYTF
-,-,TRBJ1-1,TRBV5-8,TGTGCCAGCAGCTTAGTCAGGGCTCTCGGAGCTTTCTTT,CASSLVRALGAFF
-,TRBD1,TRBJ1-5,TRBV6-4,TGTGCCAGCAGAGCCGACAGGGTTGAGCATCAGCCCCAGCATTTT,CASRADRVEHQPQHF
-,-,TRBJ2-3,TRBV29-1,TGCAGCGTTCGTCATGCCGTCACAGATACGCAGTATTTT,CSVRHAVTDTQYF
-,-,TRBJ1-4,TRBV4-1,TGCGCCAGCAGCCAAGGTAAAGCGGCGGAACTTAATGAAAAACTGTTTTTT,CASSQGKAAELNEKLFF
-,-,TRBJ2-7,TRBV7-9,TGTGCCAGCAGCTTAGAGCTTAGCGAGCAGTACTTC,CASSLELSEQYF
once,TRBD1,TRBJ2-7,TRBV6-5,TGTGCCAGCAGTTATAACTGGGACAGCTCCTACGAGCAGTACTTC,CASSYNWDSSYEQYF